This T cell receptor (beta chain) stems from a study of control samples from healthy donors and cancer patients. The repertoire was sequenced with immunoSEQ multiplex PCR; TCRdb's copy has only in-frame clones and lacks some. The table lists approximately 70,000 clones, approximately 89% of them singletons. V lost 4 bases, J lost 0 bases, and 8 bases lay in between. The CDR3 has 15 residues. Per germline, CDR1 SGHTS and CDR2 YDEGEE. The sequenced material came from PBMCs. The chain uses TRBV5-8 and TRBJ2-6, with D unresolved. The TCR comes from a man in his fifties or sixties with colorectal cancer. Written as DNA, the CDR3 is TGTGCCAGCAGCCTCGGATTCTCTGGGGCCAACGTCCTGACTTTC. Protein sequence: CASSLGFSGANVLTF. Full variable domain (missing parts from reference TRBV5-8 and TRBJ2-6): EAGVTQSPTHLIKTRGQQATLRCSPISGHTSVYWYQQALGLGLQFLLWYDEGEERNRGNFPPRFSGRQFPNYSSELNVNALELEDSALYLCASSLGFSGANVLTFGAGSRLTVL.